This T cell receptor beta chain was profiled in a study of cytomegalovirus exposure and HLA in healthy donors. With 60 Vbeta and 13 Jbeta primers, the PCR was carried out. Method: immunoSEQ multiplex PCR; TCRdb's copy keeps in-frame clones and lacks some. Among about 160,000 clones, about 73% were seen once, and the ten largest hold under 4%. The germline V gene encodes CDR1 MGHRA and CDR2 YSYEKL. The CDR3 is 15 amino acids. The germline V and J ends were trimmed by 0 bases and 6 bases, with 13 bases remaining between them. This TCR came from a woman aged 40 to 50 in good health and CMV-seronegative. The chain uses TRBV4-1 and TRBJ2-3; tentatively, D is TRBD1 (5 bases). Sequencing was done on a sample of PBMCs. CDR3 bases: TGCGCCAGCAGCCAAGATGGGCAGGGTAGGGATACGCAGTATTTT. This translates into CASSQDGQGRDTQYF.